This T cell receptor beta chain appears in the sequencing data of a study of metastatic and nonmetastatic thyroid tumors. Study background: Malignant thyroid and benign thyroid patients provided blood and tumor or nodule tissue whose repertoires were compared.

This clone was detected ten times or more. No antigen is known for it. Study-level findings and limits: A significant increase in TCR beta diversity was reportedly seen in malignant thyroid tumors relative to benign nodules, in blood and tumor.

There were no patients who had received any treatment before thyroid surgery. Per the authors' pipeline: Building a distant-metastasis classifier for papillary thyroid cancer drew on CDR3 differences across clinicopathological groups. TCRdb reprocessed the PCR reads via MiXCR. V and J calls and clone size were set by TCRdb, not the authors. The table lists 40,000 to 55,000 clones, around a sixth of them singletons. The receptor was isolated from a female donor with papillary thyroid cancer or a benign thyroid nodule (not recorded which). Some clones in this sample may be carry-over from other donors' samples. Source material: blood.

CDR3: CASRFRDFRGGGSGNTIYF. CDR3 DNA: TGTGCCAGCAGATTCCGGGACTTCCGAGGGGGAGGCTCTGGAAACACCATATATTTT. The gene calls are TRBV2 and TRBJ1-3, with D possibly matching TRBD1 (6 bases). Germline CDR1 is SNHLY and CDR2 is FYNNEI. CDR3 length: 19 residues. Between the trimmed V and J ends, which lost 6 bases and 0 bases, there was a span of 24 bases. Drawing the rest from reference TRBV2 and TRBJ1-3, the complete variable domain is EPEVTQTPSHQVTQMGQEVILRCVPISNHLYFYWYRQILGQKVEFLVSFYNNEISEKSEIFDDQFSVERPDGSNFTLKIRSTKLEDSAMYFCASRFRDFRGGGSGNTIYFGEGSWLTVV.